Below, 14 T cell receptor beta chains from the same sample are listed, as sequenced in a study of response to subunit inactivated influenza vaccine. TCRdb reprocessed the RT-PCR reads via MiXCR and lists one record per CDR3 protein. The sample carries roughly 670,000 distinct CDR3 sequences, approximately 15% recorded once. The specimen comprised PBMCs from blood, sampled around 15 days before vaccination. All receptors come from a man in his fifties or sixties who received an inactivated influenza vaccine.

This clonotype was recorded a few times. The rearrangement uses TRBV20-1 and TRBJ2-6; a possible D gene is TRBD2 (5 bases). The CDR3 spans 11 residues. Per the germline V gene, CDR1 is DFQATT and CDR2 is SNEGSKA (reference sequence). V was cut by 7 bases and J by 13 bases, with 14 bases left in between. CDR3 region: CSGREGAVLTF. CDR3 DNA sequence: TGCAGTGGCAGAGAGGGCGCAGTCCTGACTTTC.

The V gene is TRBV7-2, the J gene TRBJ1-5; 7 bases map to TRBD1. With 4 bases clipped from V and 6 bases from J, the junction kept 6 bases outside the gene matches. Germline CDR1 reads SGHTA; CDR2 reads FQGNSA. The CDR3 contains 14 residues. Here the CDR3 DNA reads TGTGCCAGCAGCTCAGGGGGGATCGCTCAGCCCCAGCATTTT. Its protein is CASSSGGIAQPQHF. Filled out from reference TRBV7-2 and TRBJ1-5, the complete variable domain reads GAGVSQSPSNKVTEKGKDVELRCDPISGHTALYWYRQSLGQGLEFLIYFQGNSAPDKSGLPSDRFSAERTGGSVSTLTIQRTQQEDSAVYLCASSSGGIAQPQHFGDGTRLSIL.

This clonotype was recorded at least ten times. This chain uses TRBV7-2 with TRBJ2-7; D not resolved. This CDR3 has 14 residues. With 2 bases removed from V and 2 bases from J, the gap between germline ends came to 10 bases. From germline, CDR1 is SGHTA and CDR2 FQGNSA. The CDR3 loop is CASSLYGSTYEQYF. In nucleotides, the CDR3 is TGTGCCAGCAGCTTATACGGTTCTACCTACGAGCAGTACTTC.

A few counts support this clonotype. The rearrangement joins TRBV6-2 or TRBV6-3 to TRBJ2-2, with D maybe TRBD2 (6 bases). Germline CDR1 and CDR2: MNHEY and SVGEGT. V lost 3 bases and J lost 7, with 12 bases in between. The length of the CDR3 is 14 residues. The chain's CDR3 is CASSYGGLHGELFF. In DNA form, the CDR3 reads TGTGCCAGCAGTTATGGGGGACTCCACGGGGAGCTGTTTTTT.

The genes are TRBV7-2 and TRBJ2-1; 7 bases align to TRBD1. Germline V CDR1 and CDR2: SGHTA, FQGNSA. The CDR3 consists of 15 residues. The junction had 10 bases not matched to a gene; V was cut back by 1 base and J by 10 bases. The CDR3 region is CASSLGQGRSGEQFF. Written as DNA, the CDR3 is TGTGCCAGCAGCTTAGGACAGGGCCGGTCGGGGGAGCAGTTCTTC. Full variable domain (outside the CDR3, taken from reference TRBV7-2 and TRBJ2-1): GAGVSQSPSNKVTEKGKDVELRCDPISGHTALYWYRQSLGQGLEFLIYFQGNSAPDKSGLPSDRFSAERTGGSVSTLTIQRTQQEDSAVYLCASSLGQGRSGEQFFGPGTRLTVL.

This clonotype was counted only a few times. This chain's CDR3 is CSVEVRRASGELFF. In DNA, the CDR3 is TGCAGCGTTGAAGTTAGACGAGCCAGCGGGGAGCTGTTTTTT. The chain uses TRBV29-1 and TRBJ2-2; no clear D gene. This CDR3 is built from 14 residues. Trimming removed 1 base from V and 7 bases from J, with 13 bases in between. Germline lookup yields CDR1 SQVTM and CDR2 ANQGSEA.

The gene calls are TRBV3-1 and TRBJ2-1; perhaps TRBD2 as D (5 bases). Trimming cost V 4 bases and J 5 bases, with 12 bases left between them. There are 14 residues in the CDR3. CDR1 is LGHDT, CDR2 YNNKEL, per germline (reference sequence). CDR3: CASSPGLENNEQFF. CDR3 sequence (DNA): TGTGCCAGCAGCCCCGGACTGGAGAACAATGAGCAGTTCTTC.

This clonotype appeared a few times. The chain recombines TRBV7-2 with TRBJ2-5; D possibly matches TRBD1 or TRBD2 (5 bases each). Germline V gene data show CDR1 as SGHTA and CDR2 as FQGNSA. Trimming took 1 base from V and 6 from J, leaving 15 bases between them. The CDR3 consists of 15 residues. CDR3 in DNA: TGTGCCAGCAGCTTAGAAGGAATAAGGGGACAGACCCAGTACTTC. Protein: CASSLEGIRGQTQYF.

The rearrangement joins TRBV6-1 to TRBJ2-7; perhaps TRBD1 as D (6 bases). The V end was cut by 6 bases, the J end by 0 bases, with 18 bases between. This CDR3 contains 16 residues. Per the germline V gene, CDR1 is MNHNS and CDR2 is SASEGT. In DNA form, the CDR3 reads TGTGCCAGCAGGACTTCAAACAGGGCTATCTCCTACGAGCAGTACTTC. Protein: CASRTSNRAISYEQYF.

This clonotype was seen only a few times. CDR3 coding DNA: TGCGCCAGCAGCCAAGTCTTCGGGGGTCAGGATACGCAGTATTTT. Protein product: CASSQVFGGQDTQYF. The chain links TRBV4-1 to TRBJ2-3, with D tentatively TRBD2 (6 bases). CDR1 and CDR2 from the germline V gene are MGHRA and YSYEKL. Trimming cost V 1 base and J 6 bases, with 14 bases left between them. The CDR3 contains 15 residues.

This rearrangement joins TRBV20-1 to TRBJ2-7; a weak D match, TRBD2 (6 bases). The CDR3 contains 15 residues. V was shortened by 6 bases and J by 5 bases, with 23 bases between the two germline ends. The germline gives CDR1 DFQATT, CDR2 SNEGSKA (reference sequence). DNA for the CDR3: TGCAGTGCAATGACGGGCGGGACCCAGCTGCACGAGCAGTACTTC. Protein sequence: CSAMTGGTQLHEQYF.

This clonotype was seen only a few times. V gene TRBV27 combines with J gene TRBJ2-1; tentatively, D is TRBD2 (5 bases). CDR3 length: 15 residues. V was pared by 2 bases and J by 6 bases, with 14 bases between. Germline values: CDR1 MNHEY, CDR2 SMNVEV (reference sequence). CDR3 nucleotides: TGTGCCAGCAGTTTACCCCCGGGGAGCCTCAATGAGCAGTTCTTC. Protein product: CASSLPPGSLNEQFF.

This clonotype was picked up a small number of times. This sequence joins TRBV15 and TRBJ1-2; 8 bases are shared with TRBD1. There are 17 residues in the CDR3. Losses at the gene ends were 4 bases for V and 7 bases for J; bases not matched to a gene: 17. Per germline, CDR1 LNHNV and CDR2 YYDKDF (reference sequence). The CDR3 is CATSTTRTTQGAGGYTF. CDR3 coding DNA: TGTGCCACCAGCACCACACGGACGACGCAGGGGGCAGGTGGCTACACCTTC.

This clonotype occurred a few times. The V call is TRBV7-8, the J call TRBJ1-1; 11 positions match TRBD1. Germline V gene sequence: CDR1 SGHVS, CDR2 FQNEAQ. The V segment lost 5 bases and the J segment 4 bases; nucleotides outside the gene matches: 9. The CDR3 extends over 16 amino acids. The CDR3 sequence is CASSGRDRGTITEAFF. CDR3 sequence (DNA): TGTGCCAGCAGCGGCCGGGACAGGGGGACGATCACTGAAGCTTTCTTT.